Sequencing of this T cell receptor beta chain was carried out in a study of Ad26.COV2.S vaccination and SARS-CoV-2 variants. Study-wide findings and caveats: Non-spike TCR breadth showed similarity between vaccine and placebo recipients.

Treatment specified: about 20 received Ad26.COV2.S at low or high dose, single or two shots; about five received placebo; per-sample allocation not given. Each sample was drawn 63 days after the first injection (of vaccine or placebo). Measured with immunoSEQ multiplex PCR; TCRdb has only the in-frame clones, and not every one. The data hold over 400,000 clones, with about 90% observed a single time. Germline-derived CDR1 and CDR2 are SGHTA and FQGNSA. This CDR3 contains 14 residues. Trimming took off 3 bases at V and 3 bases at J, with 12 bases between the two ends. In regard to this clone: Its antigen is not identified.

The clonotype originates from a person aged 18-65 years who received the Ad26.COV2.S COVID-19 vaccine or a placebo. The source was peripheral blood, collected in a trial of Ad26.COV2.S vaccine versus placebo. The genes are TRBV7-2 and TRBJ2-7; D call uncertain. The CDR3 sequence is CASSLSLGFYEQYF. The CDR3 DNA reads TGTGCCAGCAGCTTGTCCCTAGGGTTCTACGAGCAGTACTTC.